This TCR beta chain was obtained from a study of PD-1 blockade in classical Hodgkin lymphoma. General study points: Significantly greater TCR diversity emerged by C4D1 in CD4+ cells but not CD8+ cells.

Turning to this clone: The antigen remains undetermined.

Each patient relapsed following autologous stem cell transplantation, and prior brentuximab vedotin exposure differed. This CDR3 comprises 14 residues. Between the trimmed V and J ends, which lost 4 bases and 7 bases, there was a span of 17 bases. Germline V gene lookup returns CDR1 SGHTA and CDR2 FQGNSA. This table comes from immunoSEQ multiplex PCR, and its TCRdb copy is limited to in-frame clones, with some not included. The repertoire includes tens of thousands of clones, roughly 90% of them detected once, and approximately 9.1% sits in the top ten. The chain couples TRBV7-2 to TRBJ2-7; D may correspond to TRBD1 or TRBD2 (5 bases each). This receptor was identified in a human donor with classical Hodgkin lymphoma. The specimen was peripheral blood mononuclear cells (PBMCs), collected at baseline. The CDR3 spells CASSSGAALWEQYF. CDR3 bases: TGTGCCAGCAGCTCCGGGGCTGCGTTGTGGGAGCAGTACTTC.